A selection of T cell receptor beta chains follows, all from one sample in a study of cytomegalovirus exposure and HLA in healthy donors. Data came from immunoSEQ multiplex PCR; TCRdb stores just in-frame clones and leaves some out. The sample has approximately 150,000 clones, about 90% seen once. The sequenced material came from PBMCs. These receptors came from a woman aged 18 to 35 in good health and CMV-seropositive. CDR3s include the opening cysteine and the closing phenylalanine or tryptophan. Each record gives: CDR3 length, V gene, CDR3 protein.

length: 15
V: TRBV7-2
CDR3: CASSSGQVGTDTQYF

length: 16
V: TRBV5-4
CDR3: CASSSGLAGGSYEQYF

length: 14
V: TRBV13
CDR3: CASSRVQRGYEQYF

length: 15
V: TRBV30
CDR3: CAFSSGGAPTDTQYF

length: 17
V: TRBV28
CDR3: CASTPPVGGGLSYEQYF

length: 17
V: TRBV11-1
CDR3: CASSPRTSGASTDTQYF

length: 16
V: TRBV7-3
CDR3: CASSAQGSGLTGELFF

length: 17
V: TRBV7-9
CDR3: CASSRVGGLNPLYEQYF

length: 17
V: TRBV19
CDR3: CASSTPVHGQKTYGYTF

length: 19
V: TRBV9
CDR3: CASSVGLGWGGLESGEQYF

length: 16
V: TRBV27
CDR3: CASSSGVSSYNSPLHF

length: 9
V: TRBV29-1
CDR3: CSVLYEQYF

length: 13
V: TRBV30
CDR3: CAWSATRDTEAFF

length: 16
V: TRBV5-1
CDR3: CASSGGLAGGPYEQFF

length: 16
V: TRBV7-6
CDR3: CASSPTGLAGTDTQYF

length: 15
V: TRBV25-1
CDR3: CASSLPGQGADEQYF

length: 14
V: TRBV10-3
CDR3: CAIAEGVGNTEAFF

length: 17
V: TRBV19
CDR3: CASSMVWTRLGTGELFF

length: 15
V: TRBV19
CDR3: CASSPERSSYNEQFF

length: 12
V: TRBV19
CDR3: CASRTGASPLHF

length: 17
V: TRBV19
CDR3: CASSRRTGAGSNQPQHF

length: 16
V: TRBV19
CDR3: CASSIRRTGDNEKLFF

length: 13
V: TRBV4-2
CDR3: CASSQVVNTEAFF

length: 14
V: TRBV2
CDR3: CASRSSSGGTEAFF

length: 14
V: TRBV7-9
CDR3: CASSGDRDNSPLHF

length: 14
V: TRBV5-6
CDR3: CASSQQGDQETQYF

length: 12
V: TRBV7-6
CDR3: CASSRTGNEQFF

length: 17
V: TRBV7-8
CDR3: CASSPGGLAGGGETQYF

length: 14
V: TRBV10-2
CDR3: CASSDQGGEETQYF

length: 14
V: TRBV2
CDR3: CASTRTGVSSPLHF

length: 17
V: TRBV7-9
CDR3: CASSLGVGQGPGGGYTF

length: 11
V: TRBV20-1
CDR3: CSGGSNTEAFF

length: 14
V: TRBV18
CDR3: CASSLQGVDTEAFF

length: 14
V: TRBV15
CDR3: CATSSGGSIYEQYF

length: 16
V: TRBV28
CDR3: CASRGGLIGGNQPQHF

length: 14
V: TRBV6-5
CDR3: CASSLRTRGNEQFF

length: 18
V: TRBV5-1
CDR3: CASSTGDRGVLGANVLTF

length: 17
V: TRBV9
CDR3: CASSVNPTGLGNSPLHF

length: 13
V: TRBV10-3
CDR3: CAISVRAEGEQFF

length: 17
V: TRBV27
CDR3: CASSSSRLAGGMDTQYF

length: 15
V: TRBV11-2
CDR3: CASSDSSGSNQPQHF

length: 13
V: TRBV5-1
CDR3: CASSHDRTDTQYF

length: 12
V: TRBV9
CDR3: CASSVGEDEQFF

length: 16
V: TRBV2
CDR3: CASSTPQGIITDTQYF

length: 13
V: TRBV19
CDR3: CASRDRADYGYTF

length: 14
V: TRBV6-1
CDR3: CASILTGGVYEQYF

length: 15
V: TRBV19
CDR3: CASSIQPTSTGELFF

length: 16
V: TRBV11-1
CDR3: CASSPGQGVIRETQYF

length: 15
V: TRBV7-8
CDR3: CASSHTSQGSKTQYF

length: 17
V: TRBV4-1
CDR3: CASSQDQSALGNQPQHF

length: 16
V: TRBV4-1
CDR3: CASSQPTTGAGNTIYF